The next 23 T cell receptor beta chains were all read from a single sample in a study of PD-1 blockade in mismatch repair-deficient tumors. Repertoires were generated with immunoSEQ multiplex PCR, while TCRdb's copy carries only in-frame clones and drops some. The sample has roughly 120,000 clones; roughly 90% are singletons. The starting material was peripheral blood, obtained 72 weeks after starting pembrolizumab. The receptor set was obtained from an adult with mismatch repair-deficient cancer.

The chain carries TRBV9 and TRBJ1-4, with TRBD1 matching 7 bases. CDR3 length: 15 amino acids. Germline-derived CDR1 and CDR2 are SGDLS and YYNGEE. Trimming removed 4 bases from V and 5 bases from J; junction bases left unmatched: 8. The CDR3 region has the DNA TGTGCCAGCAGCCTACGGGACAGCCCAAATGAAAAACTGTTTTTT. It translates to CASSLRDSPNEKLFF. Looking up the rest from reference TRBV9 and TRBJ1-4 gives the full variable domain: DSGVTQTPKHLITATGQRVTLRCSPRSGDLSVYWYQQSLDQGLQFLIQYYNGEERAKGNILERFSAQQFPDLHSELNLSSLELGDSALYFCASSLRDSPNEKLFFGSGTQLSVL.

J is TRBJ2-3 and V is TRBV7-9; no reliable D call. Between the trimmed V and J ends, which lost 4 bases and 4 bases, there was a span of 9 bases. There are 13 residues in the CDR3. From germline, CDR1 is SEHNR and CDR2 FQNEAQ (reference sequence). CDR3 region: CASSWTVADTQYF. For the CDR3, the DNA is TGTGCCAGCAGCTGGACCGTGGCAGATACGCAGTATTTT.

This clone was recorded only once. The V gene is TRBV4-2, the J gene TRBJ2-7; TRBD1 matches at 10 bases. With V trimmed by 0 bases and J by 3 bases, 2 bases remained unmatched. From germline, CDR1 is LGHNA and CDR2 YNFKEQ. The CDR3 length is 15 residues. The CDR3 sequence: CASSQDGTGDYEQYF. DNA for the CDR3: TGTGCCAGCAGCCAAGACGGGACAGGGGACTACGAGCAGTACTTC.

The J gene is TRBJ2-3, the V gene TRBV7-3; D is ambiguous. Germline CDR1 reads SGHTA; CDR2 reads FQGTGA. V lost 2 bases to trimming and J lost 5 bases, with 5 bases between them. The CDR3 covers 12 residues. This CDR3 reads CASSLEVDTQYF. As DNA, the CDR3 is TGTGCCAGCAGCTTAGAGGTAGATACGCAGTATTTT.

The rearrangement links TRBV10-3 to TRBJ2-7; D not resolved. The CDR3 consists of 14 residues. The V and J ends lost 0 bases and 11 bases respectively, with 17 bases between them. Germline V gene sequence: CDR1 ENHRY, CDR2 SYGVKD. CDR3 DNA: TGTGCCATCAGTGAGTCCGCGTTTCTGACAATAGAGTACTTC. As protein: CAISESAFLTIEYF.

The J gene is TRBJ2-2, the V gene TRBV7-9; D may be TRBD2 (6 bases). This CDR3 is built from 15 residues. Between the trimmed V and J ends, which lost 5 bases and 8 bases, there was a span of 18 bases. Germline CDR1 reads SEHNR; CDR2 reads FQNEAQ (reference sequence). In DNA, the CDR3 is TGTGCCAGCAGCCCTCCGACTAGACCTGAAGGGGAGCTGTTTTTT. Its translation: CASSPPTRPEGELFF.

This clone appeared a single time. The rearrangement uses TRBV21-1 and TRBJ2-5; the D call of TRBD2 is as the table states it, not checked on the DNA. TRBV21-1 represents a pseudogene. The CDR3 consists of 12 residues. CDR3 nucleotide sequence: TGTGCCAGGGAGCGGGAACAAGAGACCCAGTACTTC. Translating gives CAREREQETQYF.

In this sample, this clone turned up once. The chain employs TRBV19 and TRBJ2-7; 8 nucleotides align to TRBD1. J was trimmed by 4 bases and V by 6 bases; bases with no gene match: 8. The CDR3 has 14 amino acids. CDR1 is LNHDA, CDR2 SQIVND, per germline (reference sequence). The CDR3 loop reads CASSRQGREYEQYF. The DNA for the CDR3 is TGTGCCAGTAGCCGACAGGGGCGAGAATACGAGCAGTACTTC.

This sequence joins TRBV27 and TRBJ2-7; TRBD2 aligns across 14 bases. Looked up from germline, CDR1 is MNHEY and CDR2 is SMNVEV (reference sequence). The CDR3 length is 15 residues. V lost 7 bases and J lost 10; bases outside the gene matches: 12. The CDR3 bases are TGTGCCAGCACCTCTGGGACTAGCGGGAGTAAGAACCAGTACTTC. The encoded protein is CASTSGTSGSKNQYF.

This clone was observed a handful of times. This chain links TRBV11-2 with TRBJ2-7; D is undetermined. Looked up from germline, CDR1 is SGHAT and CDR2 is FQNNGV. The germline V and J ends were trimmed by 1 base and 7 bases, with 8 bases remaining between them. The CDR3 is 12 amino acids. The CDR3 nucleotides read TGTGCCAGCAGCTTAGTAGAGTGGGAGCAGTACTTC. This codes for CASSLVEWEQYF.

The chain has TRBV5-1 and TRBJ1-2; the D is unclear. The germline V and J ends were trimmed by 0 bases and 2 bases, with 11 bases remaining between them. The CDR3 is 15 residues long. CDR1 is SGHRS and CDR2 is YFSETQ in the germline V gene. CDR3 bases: TGCGCCAGCAGCTTGGGGGCAGGAGCCAACTATGGCTACACCTTC. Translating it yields CASSLGAGANYGYTF.

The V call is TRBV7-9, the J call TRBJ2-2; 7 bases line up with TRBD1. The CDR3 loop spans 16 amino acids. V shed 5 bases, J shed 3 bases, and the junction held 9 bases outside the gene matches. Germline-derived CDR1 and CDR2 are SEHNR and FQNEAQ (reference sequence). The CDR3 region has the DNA TGTGCCAGCAGCCCACCAGGGGGTAGTGACACCGGGGAGCTGTTTTTT. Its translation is CASSPPGGSDTGELFF.

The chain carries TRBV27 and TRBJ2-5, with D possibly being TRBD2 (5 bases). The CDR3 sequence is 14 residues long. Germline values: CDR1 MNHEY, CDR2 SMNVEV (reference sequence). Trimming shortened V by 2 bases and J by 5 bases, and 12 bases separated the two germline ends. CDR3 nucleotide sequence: TGTGCCAGCAGTTTAAGAGGCGGGTTGGAGACCCAGTACTTC. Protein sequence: CASSLRGGLETQYF.

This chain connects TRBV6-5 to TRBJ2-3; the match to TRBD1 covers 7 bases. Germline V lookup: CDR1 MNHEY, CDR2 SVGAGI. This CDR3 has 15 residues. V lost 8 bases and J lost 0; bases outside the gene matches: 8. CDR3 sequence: CASLAGGQSTDTQYF. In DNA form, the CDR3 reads TGTGCCAGCCTGGCTGGGGGACAGAGCACAGATACGCAGTATTTT.

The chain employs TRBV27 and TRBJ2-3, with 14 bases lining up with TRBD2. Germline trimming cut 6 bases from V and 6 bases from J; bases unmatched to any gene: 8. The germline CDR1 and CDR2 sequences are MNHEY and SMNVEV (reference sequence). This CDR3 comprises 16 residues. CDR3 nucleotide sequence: TGTGCCAGCAGGGGACTAGCGGGAGTAAGCAGGGATACGCAGTATTTT. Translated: CASRGLAGVSRDTQYF.

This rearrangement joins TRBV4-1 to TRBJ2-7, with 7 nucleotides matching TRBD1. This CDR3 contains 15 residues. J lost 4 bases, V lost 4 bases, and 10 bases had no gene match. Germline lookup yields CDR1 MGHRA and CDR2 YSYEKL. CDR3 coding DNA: TGCGCCAGCAGCCCCCGCTTAGGGGGCGCTTACGAGCAGTACTTC. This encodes CASSPRLGGAYEQYF.

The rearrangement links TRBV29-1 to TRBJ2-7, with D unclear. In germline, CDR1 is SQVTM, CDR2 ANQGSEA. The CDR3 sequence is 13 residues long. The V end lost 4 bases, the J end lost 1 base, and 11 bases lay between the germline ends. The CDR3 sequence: CSVGVGLSYEQYF. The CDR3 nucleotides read TGCAGCGTTGGGGTCGGGCTTTCCTACGAGCAGTACTTC.

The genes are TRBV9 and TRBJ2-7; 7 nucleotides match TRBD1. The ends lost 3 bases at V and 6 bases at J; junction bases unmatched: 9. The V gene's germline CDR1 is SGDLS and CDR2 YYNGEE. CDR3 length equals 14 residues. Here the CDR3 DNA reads TGTGCCAGCAGCGATCGGGACAGCTCAGCCGAGCAGTACTTC. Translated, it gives CASSDRDSSAEQYF. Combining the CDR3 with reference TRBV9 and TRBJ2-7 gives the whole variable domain DSGVTQTPKHLITATGQRVTLRCSPRSGDLSVYWYQQSLDQGLQFLIQYYNGEERAKGNILERFSAQQFPDLHSELNLSSLELGDSALYFCASSDRDSSAEQYFGPGTRLTVT.

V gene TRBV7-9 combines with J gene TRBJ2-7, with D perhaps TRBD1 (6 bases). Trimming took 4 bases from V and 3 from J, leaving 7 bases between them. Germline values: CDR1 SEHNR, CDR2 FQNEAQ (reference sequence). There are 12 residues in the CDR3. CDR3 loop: CASSYRDYEQYF. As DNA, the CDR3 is TGTGCCAGCAGCTACAGGGACTACGAGCAGTACTTC.

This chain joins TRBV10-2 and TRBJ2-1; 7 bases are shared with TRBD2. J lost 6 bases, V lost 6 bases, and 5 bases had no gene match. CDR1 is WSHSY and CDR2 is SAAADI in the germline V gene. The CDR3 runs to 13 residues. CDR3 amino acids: CASSGTIFNEQFF. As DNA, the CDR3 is TGCGCCAGCAGCGGGACTATTTTCAATGAGCAGTTCTTC.

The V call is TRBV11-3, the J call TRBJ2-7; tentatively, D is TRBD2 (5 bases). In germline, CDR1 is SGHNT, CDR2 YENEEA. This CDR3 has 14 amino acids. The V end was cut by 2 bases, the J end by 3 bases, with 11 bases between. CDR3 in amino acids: CASSLTGRGYEQYF. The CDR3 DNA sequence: TGTGCCAGCAGCTTAACCGGACGGGGCTACGAGCAGTACTTC.

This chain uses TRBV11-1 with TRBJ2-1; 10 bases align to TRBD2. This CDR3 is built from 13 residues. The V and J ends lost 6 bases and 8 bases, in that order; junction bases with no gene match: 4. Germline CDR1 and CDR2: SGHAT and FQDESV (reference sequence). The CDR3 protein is CASRLAGSHEQFF. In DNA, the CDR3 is TGTGCCAGCAGACTAGCGGGAAGCCATGAGCAGTTCTTC.

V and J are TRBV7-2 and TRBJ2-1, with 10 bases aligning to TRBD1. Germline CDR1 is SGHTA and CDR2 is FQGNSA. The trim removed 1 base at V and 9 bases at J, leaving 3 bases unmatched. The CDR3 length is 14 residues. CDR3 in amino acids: CASSLGQGAVEQFF. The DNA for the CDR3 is TGTGCCAGCAGCTTAGGACAGGGGGCAGTTGAGCAGTTCTTC.